The 19 T cell receptor beta chains reported below all come from one sample, sequenced in a study of blood T cells in healthy people across ages. Using a J-beta primer mix together with a sample-barcoded 5' primer, a second PCR was run for roughly 6 to 12 cycles. TCRdb reanalysed the 5' RACE reads using MiXCR and keeps one entry per CDR3 protein. The sample shows about 970,000 distinct CDR3 sequences, approximately 50% of them seen only once. The sample was blood. These receptors were taken from a woman aged 55-70 years in good health.

V and J are TRBV10-3 and TRBJ2-3, with a tentative D call TRBD2 (5 bases). Germline CDR1 and CDR2: ENHRY and SYGVKD. Trimming took off 6 bases at V and 3 bases at J, with 13 bases between the two ends. The CDR3 is made up of 14 amino acids. In DNA, the CDR3 is TGTGCCATCAGGGAACGGGATACTACAGATACGCAGTATTTT. Residues: CAIRERDTTDTQYF.

This clonotype has just a few counts. The rearrangement joins TRBV20-1 to TRBJ2-1; TRBD2 matches at 15 bases. The CDR3 is 16 amino acids. Trimming at V came to 6 bases and at J to 1 base, leaving 4 bases not matched to a gene. Germline CDR1 reads DFQATT; CDR2 reads SNEGSKA (reference sequence). The CDR3 sequence: CSAKGLAGGSYNEQFF. The CDR3 DNA is TGCAGTGCCAAGGGACTAGCGGGAGGTTCCTACAATGAGCAGTTCTTC.

A few counts support this clonotype. The chain employs TRBV12-3 or TRBV12-4 and TRBJ1-1; D is undetermined. The V end was cut by 3 bases, the J end by 5 bases, with 10 bases between. This CDR3 has 13 residues. CDR3 sequence reads: CASSFSLATEAFF. The CDR3 DNA follows: TGTGCCAGCAGTTTCTCCCTGGCAACTGAAGCTTTCTTT.

This clonotype was counted only a few times. The chain couples TRBV20-1 to TRBJ2-1; 9 bases map to TRBD1. The CDR3 contains 15 residues. Losses at the gene ends were 3 bases for V and 0 bases for J; bases not matched to a gene: 3. Per the germline V gene, CDR1 is DFQATT and CDR2 is SNEGSKA (reference sequence). The CDR3 nucleotides read TGCAGTGCTAGGGACAGGGGAATCTCCTACAATGAGCAGTTCTTC. Translated: CSARDRGISYNEQFF.

The J gene is TRBJ2-7, the V gene TRBV6-5; maybe TRBD2 (6 bases). Germline V CDR1 and CDR2: MNHEY, SVGAGI. The length of the CDR3 is 15 residues. Trimming removed 3 bases at V and 0 bases at J, with 12 bases between. CDR3 loop: CASSYAGTDSYEQYF. As DNA, the CDR3 is TGTGCCAGCAGTTATGCCGGGACTGACTCCTACGAGCAGTACTTC.

This rearrangement joins TRBV20-1 to TRBJ2-1; 9 nucleotides agree with TRBD2. CDR1 and CDR2 from the germline V gene are DFQATT and SNEGSKA (reference sequence). The CDR3 extends over 17 amino acids. V shed 6 bases, J shed 7 bases, and the junction held 19 bases outside the gene matches. The CDR3 loop is CSAPRRRAGGRGNEQFF. The CDR3 nucleotides read TGCAGTGCCCCGAGGAGGAGAGCGGGAGGACGAGGGAATGAGCAGTTCTTC.

The table lists this clonotype with a few counts. This sequence joins TRBV18 and TRBJ2-5; unclear D gene. Germline V gene sequence: CDR1 KGHSH, CDR2 LQKENI. The CDR3 is made up of 14 amino acids. With 5 bases removed from V and 4 bases from J, the gap between germline ends came to 14 bases. The CDR3 spells CASSFGSSGETQYF. CDR3 sequence (DNA): TGTGCCAGCTCATTCGGTAGTTCGGGAGAGACCCAGTACTTC.

The genes are TRBV28 and TRBJ2-3; 8 positions agree with TRBD2. Germline V lookup: CDR1 MDHEN, CDR2 SYDVKM. The CDR3 loop spans 16 amino acids. The ends lost 5 bases at V and 3 bases at J; junction bases unmatched: 10. CDR3 coding DNA: TGTGCCAGCAGTGCAAGCGGGGGTTTTTTTACAGATACGCAGTATTTT. This encodes CASSASGGFFTDTQYF. The full variable domain, in which reference TRBV28 and TRBJ2-3 provide the parts outside the CDR3, is DVKVTQSSRYLVKRTGEKVFLECVQDMDHENMFWYRQDPGLGLRLIYFSYDVKMKEKGDIPEGYSVSREKKERFSLILESASTNQTSMYLCASSASGGFFTDTQYFGPGTRLTVL.

This clonotype was picked up a small number of times. The chain joins TRBV9 to TRBJ2-7; D is perhaps TRBD1 (5 bases). The V gene's germline CDR1 is SGDLS and CDR2 YYNGEE. The CDR3 extends over 13 amino acids. The V and J ends lost 4 bases and 5 bases respectively, with 13 bases between them. CDR3 coding DNA: TGTGCCAGCAGCTCCTCAGGGCCCCACGAGCAGTACTTC. This translates into CASSSSGPHEQYF.

The chain joins TRBV20-1 to TRBJ2-3; D is unresolved. CDR1 and CDR2 (germline): DFQATT, SNEGSKA (reference sequence). V lost 5 bases and J lost 2, with 14 bases in between. The CDR3 extends over 14 amino acids. CDR3 in amino acids: CSAPPTRSTDTQYF. CDR3 nucleotide sequence: TGCAGTGCTCCTCCTACCCGGTCCACAGATACGCAGTATTTT.

This clonotype has at least ten counts. The rearrangement links TRBV11-1 to TRBJ2-7, with D unresolved. In germline, CDR1 is SGHAT, CDR2 FQDESV (reference sequence). Trimming took 1 base from V and 3 from J, leaving 13 bases between them. The CDR3 runs 15 residues. The CDR3 DNA follows: TGTGCCAGCAGCTTAGGTACGGGCCGGATCTACGAGCAGTACTTC. Protein product: CASSLGTGRIYEQYF.

The genes are TRBV6-1 and TRBJ1-2, with a possible D match to TRBD1 (6 bases). The germline V gene encodes CDR1 MNHNS and CDR2 SASEGT. Trimming took off 8 bases at V and 5 bases at J, with 18 bases between the two ends. The CDR3 has 14 residues. CDR3 region: CASRTEGFGYGYTF. CDR3 in DNA: TGTGCCAGCCGGACAGAGGGATTTGGTTATGGCTACACCTTC.

The chain carries TRBV29-1 and TRBJ1-1, with D possibly being TRBD1 (5 bases). V was trimmed by 7 bases and J by 1 base, leaving 16 bases between them. This CDR3 spans 14 amino acids. Germline V gene lookup returns CDR1 SQVTM and CDR2 ANQGSEA. DNA for the CDR3: TGCAGCGCTTCACTGGGGGGTTGGAACACTGAAGCTTTCTTT. It codes for CSASLGGWNTEAFF.

The chain combines TRBV18 with TRBJ2-5; 7 bases match TRBD1. The J call may be wrong; the DNA end is better matched by TRBJ2-7. The germline V gene encodes CDR1 KGHSH and CDR2 LQKENI. The CDR3 sequence is 15 residues long. The DNA of the CDR3 is TGTGCCAGCTCACCACCCCGGGACAGCTCCTACGAGCAGTACTTC. Translated: CASSPPRDSSYEQYF.

This clonotype was detected once. CDR3 DNA: TGTGCCAGCAGTTACTTACGGCTTCCGGGACTAGACAATGAGCAGTTCTTC. The encoded protein is CASSYLRLPGLDNEQFF. V gene TRBV6-6 combines with J gene TRBJ2-1, with TRBD2 matching 8 bases. The CDR3 is made up of 17 amino acids. The V and J ends lost 1 base and 5 bases, in that order; junction bases with no gene match: 10. Germline assignment: CDR1 MNHNY and CDR2 SVGAGI (reference sequence).

This chain links TRBV5-4 with TRBJ2-3; no reliable D call. Between the trimmed V and J ends, which lost 4 bases and 6 bases, there was a span of 15 bases. Germline CDR1 and CDR2: SGHNT and YYREEE (reference sequence). This CDR3 comprises 14 residues. The CDR3, as DNA: TGTGCCAGCAGCCCGCGCCAGCGCCGGGATACGCAGTATTTT. Translated, it gives CASSPRQRRDTQYF.

The rearrangement links TRBV27 to TRBJ2-2; D ambiguous. The CDR3 length is 16 residues. Trimming cost V 5 bases and J 6 bases, with 19 bases left between them. CDR1 is MNHEY, CDR2 SMNVEV, per germline (reference sequence). CDR3: CASSKPTTFSAGELFF. CDR3 nucleotide sequence: TGTGCCAGCAGTAAACCCACTACTTTTTCAGCCGGGGAGCTGTTTTTT.

This clonotype came up many times. The rearrangement joins TRBV12-3 or TRBV12-4 to TRBJ2-6; D gene uncertain. This CDR3 contains 10 residues. The V end was cut by 8 bases, the J end by 9 bases, with 5 bases between. The DNA for the CDR3 is TGTGCCAGCTCGGGCAACGTCCTGACTTTC. Protein product: CASSGNVLTF.

This clonotype was seen more than once but under ten times. The V gene is TRBV20-1, the J gene TRBJ2-7, with D hard to call. This CDR3 has 15 amino acids. V lost 0 bases, J lost 3 bases, and 15 bases lay in between. CDR1 and CDR2 (germline): DFQATT, SNEGSKA (reference sequence). The CDR3 bases are TGCAGTGCTAGAGATCTCGCCAACGGCTACTACGAGCAGTACTTC. Translated, it gives CSARDLANGYYEQYF.